What follows is one TCR beta chain and its context. CDR1 and CDR2 from the germline V gene are SGDLS and YYNGEE. Trimming cost V 4 bases and J 4 bases, with 9 bases left between them. The CDR3 contains 14 residues. This table comes from immunoSEQ multiplex PCR, and its TCRdb copy is limited to in-frame clones, with some not included. The sample has 250,000 to 350,000 clones; more than 80% are singletons. The sample originates from a study of blood T cell repertoires in COVID-19. Study overall: Both acute and convalescent COVID-19 samples were obtained from the United States, Italy and Spain.

Specimen: peripheral blood. The chain recombines TRBV9 with TRBJ2-6; the D gene is possibly TRBD1 (5 bases). The TCR was taken from a woman younger than 45 with active or convalescent COVID-19. The CDR3 nucleotides read TGTGCCAGCAGCTATGGGGCAGGGGCCAACGTCCTGACTTTC. As protein: CASSYGAGANVLTF.